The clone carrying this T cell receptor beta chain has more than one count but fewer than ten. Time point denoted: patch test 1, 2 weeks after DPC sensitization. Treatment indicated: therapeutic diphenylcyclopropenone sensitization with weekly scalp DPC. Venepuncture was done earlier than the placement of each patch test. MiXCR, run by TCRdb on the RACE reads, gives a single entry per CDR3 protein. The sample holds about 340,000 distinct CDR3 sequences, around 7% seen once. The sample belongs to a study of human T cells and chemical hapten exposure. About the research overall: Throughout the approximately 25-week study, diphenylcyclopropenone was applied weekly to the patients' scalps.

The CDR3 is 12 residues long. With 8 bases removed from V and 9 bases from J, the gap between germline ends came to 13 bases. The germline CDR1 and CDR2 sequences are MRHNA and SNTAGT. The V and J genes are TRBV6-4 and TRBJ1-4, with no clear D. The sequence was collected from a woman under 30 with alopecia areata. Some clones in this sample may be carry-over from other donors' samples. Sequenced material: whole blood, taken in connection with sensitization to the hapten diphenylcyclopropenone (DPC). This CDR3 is CASHFSRKKLFF. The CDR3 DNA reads TGTGCCAGCCATTTTTCGAGAAAAAAACTGTTTTTT.